The source of this T cell receptor beta chain is a study of T cells in localized non-small cell lung cancer. The study, taken as a whole, reports: Researchers found a median around 58 of the top 100 tumor clones in adjacent lung.

As to this clone: Its antigen is unidentified.

The CDR3 runs to 15 residues. V lost 0 bases to trimming and J lost 8 bases, with 16 bases between them. Germline V lookup: CDR1 MGHRA, CDR2 YSYEKL. Repertoires were generated with immunoSEQ multiplex PCR, while TCRdb's copy carries only in-frame clones and drops some. The table lists fewer than 3,000 clones, about a sixth of them singletons, with about an eighth in the top ten. The TCR comes from a woman aged 40-69 years with stage II lung adenocarcinoma. V gene TRBV4-1 combines with J gene TRBJ1-2; no definite D call. The specimen was lung tumor tissue, collected before any cancer treatment. CDR3 coding DNA: TGCGCCAGCAGCCAAGATAAGTCAGGACCGGAGGGCTACACCTTC. Protein product: CASSQDKSGPEGYTF.